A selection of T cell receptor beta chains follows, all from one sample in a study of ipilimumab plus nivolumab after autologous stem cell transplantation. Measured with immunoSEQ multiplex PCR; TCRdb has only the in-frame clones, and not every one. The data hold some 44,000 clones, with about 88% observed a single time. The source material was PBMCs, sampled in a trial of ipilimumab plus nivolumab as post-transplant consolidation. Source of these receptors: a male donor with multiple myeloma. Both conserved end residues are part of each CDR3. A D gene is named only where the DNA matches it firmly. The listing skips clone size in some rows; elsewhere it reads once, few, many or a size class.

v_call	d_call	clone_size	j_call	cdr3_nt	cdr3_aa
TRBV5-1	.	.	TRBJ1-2	TGCGCCAGCCAGTCTACGGGGGGTTCTAACTATGGCTACACCTTC	CASQSTGGSNYGYTF
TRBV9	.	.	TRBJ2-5	TGTGCCAGCAGCTCAGGCGGGGGCTCCTATGGGGAGACCCAGTACTTC	CASSSGGGSYGETQYF
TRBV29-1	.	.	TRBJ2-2	TGCAGCGTTTCCGGGGGGCGGAACACCGGGGAGCTGTTTTTT	CSVSGGRNTGELFF
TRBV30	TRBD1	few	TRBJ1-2	TGTGCCTGGTCGACAGGGAACTATGGCTACACCTTC	CAWSTGNYGYTF
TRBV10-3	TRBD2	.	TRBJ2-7	TGTGCCATCAGTGAGACTATTAGCGGGGGGGCTTACGAGCAGTACTTC	CAISETISGGAYEQYF
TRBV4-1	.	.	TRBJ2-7	TGCGCCAGCAGCCAAGCGGAGGCCCTTAGAAGACACTTC	CASSQAEALRRHF
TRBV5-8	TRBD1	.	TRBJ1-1	TGTGCCAGCATTAGGGGGCTCACTGAAGCTTTCTTT	CASIRGLTEAFF
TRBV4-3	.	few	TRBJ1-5	TGCGCCAGCAGCCAAGACAGGGCTAGCAATCAGCCCCAGCATTTT	CASSQDRASNQPQHF
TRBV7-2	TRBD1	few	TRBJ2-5	TGTGCCAGCAGCAGGGGGCTACAAGAGACCCAGTACTTC	CASSRGLQETQYF
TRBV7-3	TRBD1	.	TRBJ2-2	TGTGCCAGCAGCTTATCACAGGGGTATAACACCGGGGAGCTGTTTTTT	CASSLSQGYNTGELFF
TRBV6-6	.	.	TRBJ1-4	TGTGCCAGCATCGGTAGGGAGGGGGAAAAACTGTTTTTT	CASIGREGEKLFF
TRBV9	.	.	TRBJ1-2	TGTGCCAGCAGCCCGCTTGGGGGGGAGGACTATGGCTACACCTTC	CASSPLGGEDYGYTF
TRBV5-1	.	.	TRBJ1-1	TGCGCCAGCAGACAAGACCCGGGCGGAGTTGAAGCTTTCTTT	CASRQDPGGVEAFF
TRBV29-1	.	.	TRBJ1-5	TGCAGCGCGTCAACGGGATTCGGTAATCAGCCCCAGCATTTT	CSASTGFGNQPQHF
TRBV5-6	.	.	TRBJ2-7	TGTGCCAGCAGCTTACGTACAGGACTAACGAGGGCCCGCCCCTACGAGCAGTACTTC	CASSLRTGLTRARPYEQYF
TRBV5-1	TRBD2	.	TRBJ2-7	TGCGCCAGCAGCTTGGCGGGGGGGCCTTACGAGCAGTACTTC	CASSLAGGPYEQYF
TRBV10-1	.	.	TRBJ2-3	TGCGCCAGCGGCTACCCGGGACAGCCTAGCGCAGATACGCAGTATTTT	CASGYPGQPSADTQYF
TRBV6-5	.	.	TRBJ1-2	TGTGCCAGCAGTTACTCGGATGGAAGCTACACCTTC	CASSYSDGSYTF
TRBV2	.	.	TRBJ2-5	TGTGCCAGCAGTGGGGTGGCAGGGGTAAGGGAGACCCAGTACTTC	CASSGVAGVRETQYF
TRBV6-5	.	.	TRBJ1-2	TGTGCCAGCTTGTCCCGGGGTGGCTACACCTTC	CASLSRGGYTF
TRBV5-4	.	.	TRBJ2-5	TGTGCCAGCAGCTTGGGTTCAGGGGCTGGAGAGACCCAGTACTTC	CASSLGSGAGETQYF
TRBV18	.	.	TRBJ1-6	TGTGCCAGCTCGCCAGCGTCGGGACGAAATAATTCACCCCTCCACTTT	CASSPASGRNNSPLHF
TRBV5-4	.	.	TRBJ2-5	TGTGCCAGCAGCTTGGCCCAGGGGGGGGGAGAGACCCAGTACTTC	CASSLAQGGGETQYF
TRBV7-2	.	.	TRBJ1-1	TGTGCCAGCAGCTTAGGTTCCAATTTGAACACTGAAGCTTTCTTT	CASSLGSNLNTEAFF
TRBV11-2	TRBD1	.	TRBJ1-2	TGTGCCAGCGGGGGGACAGAAATCTATGGCTACACCTTC	CASGGTEIYGYTF
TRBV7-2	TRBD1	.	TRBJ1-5	TGTGCCAGCAGCTTAGTAGGGGGCGAGAATCAGCCCCAGCATTTT	CASSLVGGENQPQHF